A single sample is the source of the 18 T cell receptor beta chains below, sequenced in a study of identical twins. Using its own MiXCR run on the 5' RACE reads, TCRdb lists one record per CDR3 protein. This repertoire shows 750,000 to 950,000 distinct CDR3 sequences, about 12% found once; its top ten account for 1.5% to 2%. These sequences were also reported in another study, on yellow fever vaccine responses in identical twins.

Material for sequencing was PBMCs. The receptor set was obtained from a woman under 30 in good health.

The J gene is TRBJ2-1, the V gene TRBV5-1; TRBD1 matches 9 bases. V dropped 4 bases and J dropped 3; count of bases not matched to a gene: 8. CDR1 and CDR2 from the germline V gene are SGHRS and YFSETQ. This CDR3 contains 16 residues. CDR3 nucleotide sequence: TGCGCCAGCAGCAACACCCGACAGGGGGTCTACAATGAGCAGTTCTTC. Translating gives CASSNTRQGVYNEQFF.

This chain connects TRBV12-5 to TRBJ2-5; the D call may be TRBD1 or TRBD2 (6 bases each). The V end lost 4 bases, the J end lost 4 bases, and 16 bases lay between the germline ends. The CDR3 length is 15 residues. Per germline, CDR1 LGHNT and CDR2 FRNRAP. The CDR3 loop is CASGSLLEGGETQYF. In DNA, the CDR3 is TGTGCTAGTGGTTCTCTTCTTGAGGGGGGAGAGACCCAGTACTTC.

This clonotype was counted between two and nine times. The rearrangement uses TRBV7-2 and TRBJ2-7; 8 bases map to TRBD2. CDR1 is SGHTA and CDR2 is FQGNSA in the germline V gene. This CDR3 has 16 residues. After removal of 5 bases from V and 1 base from J, the junction contained 10 bases not matched to a gene. The chain's CDR3 is CASSLRRAGVSYEQYF. The CDR3 coding sequence is TGTGCCAGCAGCCTCCGGAGAGCGGGAGTTTCCTACGAGCAGTACTTC.

The genes are TRBV24-1 and TRBJ1-1; D perhaps matches TRBD1 (6 bases). The CDR3 has 13 amino acids. Between the trimmed V and J ends, which lost 9 bases and 1 base, there was a span of 11 bases. Germline V lookup: CDR1 KGHDR, CDR2 SFDVKD. CDR3 nucleotides: TGTGCCACCGGGGGGGCAGAGAACACTGAAGCTTTCTTT. Translated: CATGGAENTEAFF.

This clonotype was counted only a few times. The J gene is TRBJ2-3, the V gene TRBV9, with TRBD2 identical over 10 bases. The ends lost 2 bases at V and 0 bases at J; junction bases unmatched: 12. Per the germline V gene, CDR1 is SGDLS and CDR2 is YYNGEE. The CDR3 runs to 19 residues. CDR3 coding DNA: TGTGCCAGCAGCGTTAGGAGTCTCTTAGCGGGGGGCAGCACAGATACGCAGTATTTT. This translates into CASSVRSLLAGGSTDTQYF. Full variable domain (rest looked up from reference TRBV9 and TRBJ2-3): DSGVTQTPKHLITATGQRVTLRCSPRSGDLSVYWYQQSLDQGLQFLIQYYNGEERAKGNILERFSAQQFPDLHSELNLSSLELGDSALYFCASSVRSLLAGGSTDTQYFGPGTRLTVL.

This chain links TRBV9 with TRBJ2-1; TRBD2 matches 9 bases. V shed 2 bases, J shed 5 bases, and the junction held 8 bases outside the gene matches. There are 16 residues in the CDR3. Germline-derived CDR1 and CDR2 are SGDLS and YYNGEE. The CDR3 sequence is CASSVFLAGSDNEQFF. CDR3 in DNA: TGTGCCAGCAGCGTTTTCCTAGCGGGAAGCGACAATGAGCAGTTCTTC.

This clonotype turned up a few times. The chain employs TRBV12-3 or TRBV12-4 and TRBJ1-6; the match to TRBD1 covers 7 bases. This CDR3 is built from 14 residues. J gave up 9 bases and V 6 bases, and 8 bases lay outside the gene matches. The CDR3 loop is CASSPLEGASPLHF. DNA of the CDR3: TGTGCCAGCAGCCCCCTTGAGGGGGCTTCACCCCTCCACTTT.

This clonotype was observed a handful of times. The rearrangement joins TRBV18 to TRBJ2-1; D may be TRBD1 or TRBD2 (5 bases each). CDR3 length: 14 amino acids. Germline CDR1 KGHSH, CDR2 LQKENI. V was clipped by 3 bases and J by 4 bases, with 10 bases between them. The chain's CDR3 is CASSPGTFYNEQFF. For the CDR3, the DNA is TGTGCCAGCTCACCTGGGACGTTTTACAATGAGCAGTTCTTC. Complete variable domain (other parts from reference TRBV18 and TRBJ2-1): NAGVMQNPRHLVRRRGQEARLRCSPMKGHSHVYWYRQLPEEGLKFMVYLQKENIIDESGMPKERFSAEFPKEGPSILRIQQVVRGDSAAYFCASSPGTFYNEQFFGPGTRLTVL.

This clonotype occurred many times. In nucleotides, the CDR3 is TGTGCCAGCAGTCCCCGCCTCGGCGTGACCCAGTACTTC. Translated, it gives CASSPRLGVTQYF. The chain joins TRBV12-3 or TRBV12-4 to TRBJ2-5; D unresolved. Trimming removed 5 bases at V and 7 bases at J, with 14 bases between. CDR3 length equals 13 residues.

V gene TRBV15 combines with J gene TRBJ2-5; D might be TRBD2 (6 bases). Germline-derived CDR1 and CDR2 are LNHNV and YYDKDF (reference sequence). Trimming removed 1 base at V and 4 bases at J, with 13 bases between. This CDR3 comprises 15 residues. DNA of the CDR3: TGTGCCACCAGCAGAGCGATAGGAGGGAGAGAGACCCAGTACTTC. Translation gives CATSRAIGGRETQYF.

The genes are TRBV28 and TRBJ2-5; D possibly corresponds to TRBD1 (5 bases). Germline CDR1 is MDHEN and CDR2 is SYDVKM. There are 12 residues in the CDR3. V was pared by 5 bases and J by 7 bases, with 11 bases between. Here the CDR3 DNA reads TGTGCCAGCAGTCAGGGTCGGACGACCCAGTACTTC. This sequence encodes CASSQGRTTQYF.

V is TRBV18 and J is TRBJ2-7, with TRBD2 identical over 13 bases. The CDR3 runs to 16 residues. Germline CDR1 KGHSH, CDR2 LQKENI. J lost 3 bases, V lost 5 bases, and 7 bases had no gene match. Here the CDR3 reads CASSEGLAGTYYEQYV. Written as DNA, the CDR3 is TGTGCCAGCTCAGAGGGACTAGCGGGGACCTACTACGAGCAGTACGTC.

This clonotype was observed many times. This chain connects TRBV3-1 to TRBJ2-7; 10 bases are a match to TRBD2. Per germline, CDR1 LGHDT and CDR2 YNNKEL (reference sequence). Losses at the gene ends were 5 bases for V and 4 bases for J; bases not matched to a gene: 8. The CDR3 has 15 amino acids. In nucleotides, the CDR3 is TGTGCCAGCAGCTTTTGGAGCGGGAGGGGTTACGAGCAGTACTTC. It encodes CASSFWSGRGYEQYF.

This clonotype was counted a few times. The V and J genes are TRBV28 and TRBJ2-5, with TRBD1 matching 8 bases. Trimming took 6 bases from V and 0 from J; bases not matched to a gene: 6. Germline loops: CDR1 MDHEN, CDR2 SYDVKM. CDR3 length equals 15 residues. The CDR3 spells CASRPTGGHQETQYF. The CDR3 coding sequence is TGTGCCAGCAGACCTACAGGGGGGCACCAAGAGACCCAGTACTTC. Together with reference TRBV28 and TRBJ2-5, the CDR3 gives the full variable domain: DVKVTQSSRYLVKRTGEKVFLECVQDMDHENMFWYRQDPGLGLRLIYFSYDVKMKEKGDIPEGYSVSREKKERFSLILESASTNQTSMYLCASRPTGGHQETQYFGPGTRLLVL.

This clonotype has ten or more counts. V usage is TRBV20-1 and J usage is TRBJ1-5; possible D gene TRBD1, 5 bases. This CDR3 contains 16 residues. The V gene's germline CDR1 is DFQATT and CDR2 SNEGSKA (reference sequence). The V gene lost 3 bases and the J gene lost 1 base, with 16 bases spanning the gap. Here the CDR3 reads CSASIRRGPSNQPQHF. For the CDR3, the DNA is TGCAGTGCTAGTATTAGGAGGGGTCCCAGCAATCAGCCCCAGCATTTT.

This clonotype was counted between two and nine times. The chain recombines TRBV7-7 with TRBJ2-2; 11 positions agree with TRBD2. Germline loops: CDR1 SSHAT, CDR2 FNYEAQ (reference sequence). The length of the CDR3 is 17 residues. V trimming: 5 bases; J trimming: 0 bases; junction bases outside the gene matches: 5. For the CDR3, the DNA is TGTGCCAGCAGCCAGGGACTAGCGGTCGCGAACACCGGGGAGCTGTTTTTT. Translating gives CASSQGLAVANTGELFF.

This clonotype appeared many times. This chain uses TRBV6-1 with TRBJ2-1; 13 nucleotides line up with TRBD2. The CDR3 has 16 amino acids. With V trimmed by 6 bases and J by 1 base, 3 bases remained unmatched. Germline CDR1 is MNHNS and CDR2 is SASEGT. CDR3 region: CASSWTSGGSYNEQFF. The CDR3 DNA reads TGTGCCAGCAGCTGGACTAGCGGGGGTTCCTACAATGAGCAGTTCTTC.

The gene calls are TRBV20-1 and TRBJ2-6; 8 positions agree with TRBD1. The V and J ends lost 4 bases and 1 base, in that order; junction bases with no gene match: 9. The CDR3 loop spans 17 amino acids. CDR1 DFQATT and CDR2 SNEGSKA come from the germline V gene (reference sequence). The CDR3 loop is CSAMDRELYSGANVLTF. In nucleotides, the CDR3 is TGCAGTGCTATGGACAGGGAACTATATTCTGGGGCCAACGTCCTGACTTTC.